The 5 T cell receptor beta chains listed next were all sequenced from one sample in a study of T cell repertoires in cytomegalovirus infection. MiXCR, applied by TCRdb to the reads, yields one record per CDR3 protein. The sample yields about 310,000 distinct CDR3 sequences, 15% to 20% seen once. The sequenced sample consisted of PBMCs. The receptors stem from a human donor in good health (CMV status not recorded). Some clones in this sample may be carry-over from other donors' samples.

This clonotype was found a few times. The chain has TRBV12-3 or TRBV12-4 and TRBJ2-1; TRBD2 might be the D (6 bases). V was shortened by 7 bases and J by 7 bases, with 23 bases between the two germline ends. CDR3 size: 16 residues. Written as DNA, the CDR3 is TGTGCCAGCACCACTTTTGGCGGGGATGCAAGGAATGAGCAGTTCTTC. It encodes CASTTFGGDARNEQFF.

The J gene is TRBJ2-7, the V gene TRBV10-3, with 8 bases aligning to TRBD1. From germline, CDR1 is ENHRY and CDR2 SYGVKD. The CDR3 loop spans 13 amino acids. The V and J ends lost 8 bases and 6 bases, in that order; junction bases with no gene match: 9. CDR3 DNA sequence: TGTGCCATCGCGACAGGGGACTTCTTCGAGCAGTACTTC. This sequence encodes CAIATGDFFEQYF.

The table lists this clonotype with many counts. This rearrangement joins TRBV6-5 to TRBJ2-5; 7 positions match TRBD2. V dropped 0 bases and J dropped 5; count of bases not matched to a gene: 9. The CDR3 spans 16 residues. Germline V gives CDR1 MNHEY, CDR2 SVGAGI. CDR3 nucleotides: TGTGCCAGCAGTTACTCGTGGCAGGGAGGGTACGAGACCCAGTACTTC. It is translated as CASSYSWQGGYETQYF.

This clonotype was detected only a few times. The V and J genes are TRBV20-1 and TRBJ2-4; 8 bases are shared with TRBD1. CDR1 DFQATT and CDR2 SNEGSKA come from the germline V gene (reference sequence). V trimming: 3 bases; J trimming: 8 bases; junction bases outside the gene matches: 9. The CDR3 has 14 residues. For the CDR3, the DNA is TGCAGTGCTAGGGACAGGGTAGGATGGGACATTCAGTACTTC. Protein: CSARDRVGWDIQYF.

In its sample, this clonotype was seen many times. J is TRBJ2-1 and V is TRBV5-8; D is ambiguous. The CDR3 has 16 amino acids. The germline gives CDR1 SGHTS, CDR2 YDEGEE. Trimming shortened V by 1 base and J by 0 bases, and 11 bases separated the two germline ends. The CDR3 sequence is CASSLFSGRSYNEQFF. The CDR3 DNA follows: TGTGCCAGCAGCTTGTTTTCCGGCCGCTCCTACAATGAGCAGTTCTTC.